These 7 T cell receptor beta chains came from one sample sequenced in a study of cytomegalovirus exposure and HLA in healthy donors. The PCR had 60 Vbeta and 13 Jbeta primers. Clones were read by immunoSEQ multiplex PCR, and TCRdb kept only the in-frame ones, dropping some. Of approximately 37,000 clones in the sample, 80% were seen once. Sequencing was performed on PBMCs. The receptors derive from a male donor in good health and CMV-seronegative.

This clone appeared a few times. The chain recombines TRBV9 with TRBJ1-2; D gene unclear. The ends were cut back, 0 bases at V and 2 bases at J, with 8 bases in the middle. This CDR3 is 14 amino acids long. In germline, CDR1 is SGDLS, CDR2 YYNGEE. The chain's CDR3 is CASSVGGQNYGYTF. For the CDR3, the DNA is TGTGCCAGCAGCGTAGGAGGTCAAAACTATGGCTACACCTTC.

In this sample, this clone turned up once. This rearrangement joins TRBV9 to TRBJ1-5; 9 bases fit TRBD1. Unmatched junction bases numbered 8, after V lost 3 bases and J lost 7 bases. CDR3 length: 15 residues. Germline CDR1 SGDLS, CDR2 YYNGEE. The CDR3 spells CASSAGTGSTQPQHF. Written as DNA, the CDR3 is TGTGCCAGCAGCGCCGGGACAGGGAGTACCCAGCCCCAGCATTTT.

The chain combines TRBV19 with TRBJ1-2, with 9 bases identical to TRBD1. Germline values: CDR1 LNHDA, CDR2 SQIVND (reference sequence). This CDR3 region has 14 residues. V gave up 8 bases and J gave up 4 bases; unmatched junction bases: 8. CDR3 sequence reads: CASGRDREAYGYTF. In DNA, the CDR3 is TGTGCCAGTGGCCGGGACAGGGAGGCCTATGGCTACACCTTC.

This clone was counted once. J is TRBJ2-1 and V is TRBV29-1; 7 bases are shared with TRBD1. The CDR3 is made up of 15 amino acids. The trim removed 0 bases at V and 3 bases at J, leaving 5 bases unmatched. CDR1 is SQVTM and CDR2 is ANQGSEA in the germline V gene. The DNA for the CDR3 is TGCAGCGTTGAAGATCCCGGGACAGACTACAATGAGCAGTTCTTC. It yields the protein CSVEDPGTDYNEQFF.

The chain employs TRBV19 and TRBJ1-5; TRBD1 is a possible D gene (6 bases). Looked up from germline, CDR1 is LNHDA and CDR2 is SQIVND (reference sequence). The V gene lost 3 bases and the J gene lost 4 bases, with 16 bases spanning the gap. The CDR3 runs to 16 residues. CDR3 sequence reads: CASSIFRTALNQPQHF. The CDR3 nucleotides are TGTGCCAGTAGTATTTTTAGGACAGCCCTTAATCAGCCCCAGCATTTT.

This clone was observed a few times. This rearrangement joins TRBV6-1 to TRBJ2-1; a possible D gene is TRBD1 (6 bases). CDR1 and CDR2 from the germline V gene are MNHNS and SASEGT. Trimming took 0 bases from V and 9 from J, leaving 12 bases between them. The CDR3 spans 14 residues. CDR3 protein: CASSEATGPSEQFF. The CDR3 DNA is TGTGCCAGCAGTGAAGCGACAGGACCCAGTGAGCAGTTCTTC.

This clone was seen only once. The chain employs TRBV27 and TRBJ1-2, with D possibly TRBD1 on 6 matching bases. Germline lookup yields CDR1 MNHEY and CDR2 SMNVEV (reference sequence). The ends were cut back, 0 bases at V and 3 bases at J, with 14 bases in the middle. This CDR3 comprises 16 residues. This chain's CDR3 is CASSLSWQQGYYGYTF. The CDR3 DNA sequence: TGTGCCAGCAGTTTATCCTGGCAACAGGGATACTATGGCTACACCTTC.